This is a list of T cell receptor beta chains from one sample in a study of shared clonotypes between healthy human individuals. Generated by immunoSEQ multiplex PCR, the TCRdb table keeps only in-frame clones and is missing some. The sample lists 1.6 million or so clones, roughly 97% occurring once. The sequenced material came from naive CD4+ T cells sorted from blood. Every receptor here comes from a young man in good health. The CDR3 runs from the conserved cysteine through the conserved F or W. The D gene is left open where the match is weak. A clone size is listed for some rows: how often the clone was seen (once, few, many), or a class if it is expanded.

TRBV5-6	.	TRBJ1-1	TRBD1	CASSVRDRGAEAFF	TGTGCCAGCAGCGTCCGGGACAGGGGGGCCGAAGCTTTCTTT
TRBV18	.	TRBJ2-7	.	CASSPGAAAYEQYF	TGTGCCAGCTCACCAGGCGCGGCGGCCTACGAGCAGTACTTC
TRBV11-2	once	TRBJ1-4	.	CASSFYRDSEKLFF	TGTGCCAGCAGTTTTTACAGGGATTCTGAAAAACTGTTTTTT
TRBV27	.	TRBJ2-4	TRBD2	CASSLYASGLAKNIQYF	TGTGCCAGCAGTTTATATGCTAGCGGATTAGCCAAAAACATTCAGTACTTC
TRBV5-1	.	TRBJ2-3	.	CASSLSGPNTDTQYF	TGCGCCAGCAGCTTGAGTGGTCCCAACACAGATACGCAGTATTTT
TRBV11-2	.	TRBJ2-3	.	CASSLRDPYTDTQYF	TGTGCCAGCAGCTTAAGGGACCCATACACAGATACGCAGTATTTT
TRBV30	.	TRBJ2-2	.	CAWSVLQGSGELFF	TGTGCCTGGAGTGTACTCCAGGGGAGCGGGGAGCTGTTTTTT
TRBV19	.	TRBJ1-1	.	CASSIPGVNTEAFF	TGTGCCAGTAGTATACCCGGGGTGAACACTGAAGCTTTCTTT
TRBV5-1	.	TRBJ2-4	.	CASSQRGAVNIQYF	TGCGCCAGCAGCCAGAGGGGGGCGGTAAACATTCAGTACTTC
TRBV27	.	TRBJ2-3	TRBD1	CASSLDRTQYF	TGTGCCAGCAGTCTGGACAGGACGCAGTATTTT
TRBV5-1	once	TRBJ2-7	.	CASSLGQTEGEQYF	TGCGCCAGCAGCCTCGGACAGACCGAGGGCGAGCAGTACTTC
TRBV28	.	TRBJ2-7	.	CASNKQSYEQYF	TGTGCCAGCAATAAACAGTCCTACGAGCAGTACTTC
TRBV18	.	TRBJ2-5	.	CASSKSGPQETQYF	TGTGCCAGCTCAAAAAGCGGCCCCCAAGAGACCCAGTACTTC
TRBV19	.	TRBJ2-7	TRBD2	CASSRFGGYSTYEQYF	TGTGCCAGTAGTAGGTTCGGGGGGTATAGCACCTACGAGCAGTACTTC
TRBV25-1	.	TRBJ2-2	TRBD2	CASGGGTGELFF	TGTGCCAGCGGGGGGGGCACCGGGGAGCTGTTTTTT
TRBV7-2	.	TRBJ2-1	TRBD1	CASSLAGGTGWQGNEQFF	TGTGCCAGCAGCTTAGCAGGGGGGACAGGGTGGCAGGGCAATGAGCAGTTCTTC
TRBV7-8	.	TRBJ2-2	TRBD2	CASSLVWGRADTGELFF	TGTGCCAGCAGCTTAGTCTGGGGGAGGGCTGACACCGGGGAGCTGTTTTTT
TRBV7-9	.	TRBJ1-4	.	CASSQGTGNEKLFF	TGTGCCAGCAGCCAAGGGACGGGTAATGAAAAACTGTTTTTT
TRBV6-7	once	TRBJ2-1	.	CASSYFTGQGRERGVHNEQFF	TGTGCCAGCAGTTACTTCACTGGACAGGGGAGGGAGCGGGGGGTCCACAATGAGCAGTTCTTC
TRBV5-1	.	TRBJ2-1	.	CASSGPGEGYNEQFF	TGCGCCAGCAGCGGGCCGGGAGAAGGCTACAATGAGCAGTTCTTC
TRBV4-1	.	TRBJ1-3	.	CASSQAPSGNTIYF	TGCGCCAGCAGCCAAGCCCCCTCTGGAAACACCATATATTTT
TRBV9	.	TRBJ2-5	.	CASSVGIAETQYF	TGTGCCAGCAGCGTAGGGATAGCCGAGACCCAGTACTTC
TRBV28	.	TRBJ2-2	.	CASSLRTGELFF	TGTGCCAGCAGTCTACGCACCGGGGAGCTGTTTTTT
TRBV5-1	.	TRBJ2-7	.	CASSPPDTMGYEQYF	TGCGCCAGCAGCCCTCCGGACACAATGGGGTACGAGCAGTACTTC
TRBV7-2	.	TRBJ2-7	TRBD1	CASSVRDRDYEQYF	TGTGCCAGCAGCGTCCGGGACAGGGATTACGAGCAGTACTTC
TRBV5-4	.	TRBJ2-5	TRBD1	CASSWGTAQETQYF	TGTGCCAGCAGCTGGGGGACAGCCCAAGAGACCCAGTACTTC
TRBV7-9	.	TRBJ2-1	.	CASSLVQRGSLEQFF	TGTGCCAGCAGCTTAGTTCAGAGGGGTTCGTTAGAGCAGTTCTTC
TRBV27	.	TRBJ2-1	TRBD1	CASSLSKRQGLPNEQFF	TGTGCCAGCAGTTTATCGAAGAGACAGGGGTTGCCTAATGAGCAGTTCTTC
TRBV4-2	.	TRBJ1-1	.	CASSQGSQFRENTEAFF	TGTGCCAGCAGCCAAGGGTCCCAATTCAGGGAAAACACTGAAGCTTTCTTT
TRBV6-5	.	TRBJ1-1	.	CASSYIGARMNTEAFF	TGTGCCAGCAGTTACATTGGGGCGCGAATGAACACTGAAGCTTTCTTT
TRBV18	.	TRBJ1-1	TRBD1	CASSELTGVNTEAFF	TGTGCCAGCTCAGAACTGACAGGGGTGAACACTGAAGCTTTCTTT
TRBV11-2	.	TRBJ2-7	.	CASSLKFSGEVPHEQYF	TGTGCCAGCAGCTTAAAATTCTCGGGAGAAGTTCCCCACGAGCAGTACTTC
TRBV7-8	.	TRBJ2-2	TRBD2	CASSLLLAGGAVGDTGELFF	TGTGCCAGCAGCTTACTGCTAGCGGGAGGTGCCGTCGGTGACACCGGGGAGCTGTTTTTT
TRBV7-6	.	TRBJ2-7	TRBD2	CASSLGGTSGSYEQYF	TGTGCCAGCAGCTTAGGGGGGACTAGCGGGAGCTACGAGCAGTACTTC
TRBV4-3	.	TRBJ1-2	.	CASSQDQSGNYGYTF	TGCGCCAGCAGCCAAGATCAATCTGGAAACTATGGCTACACCTTC
TRBV19	.	TRBJ2-7	TRBD1	CATADRYSYEQYF	TGTGCCACCGCGGACAGGTACTCCTACGAGCAGTACTTC
TRBV10-3	.	TRBJ2-7	.	CAISDYRGYEQYF	TGTGCCATCAGCGACTATAGGGGCTACGAGCAGTACTTC
TRBV9	.	TRBJ2-1	TRBD2	CASSVEAGVDNEQFF	TGTGCCAGCAGCGTAGAAGCGGGAGTTGACAATGAGCAGTTCTTC
TRBV6-5	.	TRBJ2-5	.	CASSLGRQETQYF	TGTGCCAGCAGTTTAGGACGCCAAGAGACCCAGTACTTC
TRBV7-8	.	TRBJ1-1	.	CASSPYRDTEAFF	TGTGCCAGCAGCCCGTATCGGGACACTGAAGCTTTCTTT
TRBV9	.	TRBJ2-1	.	CASSVGARRYLNEQFF	TGTGCCAGCAGCGTAGGGGCCAGGAGGTATTTAAATGAGCAGTTCTTC
TRBV9	.	TRBJ2-3	TRBD2	CASSRLAVSTDTQYF	TGTGCCAGCAGCCGACTAGCGGTTAGCACAGATACGCAGTATTTT
TRBV7-9	.	TRBJ2-5	TRBD1	CASSPDRPQETQYF	TGTGCCAGCAGCCCGGACAGGCCCCAAGAGACCCAGTACTTC
TRBV6-5	.	TRBJ1-1	.	CASSRAGWAEAFF	TGTGCCAGCAGTAGGGCAGGGTGGGCTGAAGCTTTCTTT
TRBV6-5	.	TRBJ1-4	.	CASTRVGEKLFF	TGTGCCAGCACACGCGTCGGGGAAAAACTGTTTTTT
TRBV19	.	TRBJ2-7	.	CASSINIRVLGEQYF	TGTGCCAGTAGTATTAATATCAGAGTCCTGGGGGAGCAGTACTTC
TRBV27	.	TRBJ2-7	TRBD2	CASTPSGRDEQYF	TGTGCCAGCACCCCTAGCGGGAGGGACGAGCAGTACTTC
TRBV6-1	.	TRBJ2-3	.	CASRSDTTDTQYF	TGTGCCAGCAGATCCGACACGACAGATACGCAGTATTTT
TRBV5-1	.	TRBJ2-7	.	CASSLVRTSGYEQYF	TGCGCCAGCAGCTTGGTTCGGACAAGTGGCTACGAGCAGTACTTC
TRBV18	.	TRBJ2-3	.	CASSPPPSSTDTQYF	TGTGCCAGCTCACCACCTCCCTCTAGCACAGATACGCAGTATTTT